The present TCR beta chain was sequenced within a study of blood T cell repertoires in COVID-19. Whole-study context: COVID-19 samples, acute and convalescent, were from the United States, Italy and Spain. In each case, the material was cDNA or gDNA derived from T cells, B-cell-depleted T cells, or PBMCs.

Germline loops: CDR1 SGHTA, CDR2 FQGNSA. CDR3 length: 18 amino acids. V lost 2 bases and J lost 4; bases outside the gene matches: 11. Methods used by the authors: Cell counts per sample came from amplifying reference gene primers. Generated by immunoSEQ multiplex PCR, the TCRdb table keeps only in-frame clones and is missing some. D and trimming come from the DNA, and the V and J calls and clone size come from that table. Of roughly 250,000 clones listed, around 87% are singletons. The receptor was derived from a man between 60 and 75 years old who had recovered from COVID-19. The rearrangement joins TRBV7-2 to TRBJ1-6; 7 nucleotides align to TRBD1. The sample consisted of peripheral blood. CDR3 loop: CASSLSIRQGLYNSPLHF. The CDR3 region has the DNA TGTGCCAGCAGCTTAAGTATACGACAGGGCTTGTATAATTCACCCCTCCACTTT.